This TCR beta chain stems from a study of blood T cell repertoires in COVID-19. Study-wide context: Whether acute or convalescent, the COVID-19 samples came from the United States, Italy and Spain.

This CDR3 is built from 13 residues. Germline V CDR1 and CDR2: MNHEY, SMNVEV (reference sequence). The V end lost 2 bases, the J end lost 4 bases, and 8 bases lay between the germline ends. This table comes from immunoSEQ multiplex PCR, and its TCRdb copy is limited to in-frame clones, with some not included. The table has 70,000 to 75,000 clones, about 86% seen once. The TCR comes from a man between 70 and 80 years old with acute or convalescent COVID-19. Sequencing was carried out using peripheral blood. The rearrangement links TRBV27 to TRBJ1-1; the D gene is possibly TRBD1 (5 bases). CDR3: CASSLGGGTEAFF. CDR3 nucleotide sequence: TGTGCCAGCAGTTTAGGGGGGGGCACTGAAGCTTTCTTT.